The 22 T cell receptor beta chains in this list originate from one sample, sequenced in a study of T-cell reconstitution after alpha-beta-depleted transplantation in children. Preparation of the TCRbeta library used unique molecular identifiers. TCRdb re-analysed the PCR reads in MiXCR, keeping a single row per CDR3 protein. The table records 280,000 or so distinct CDR3 sequences, around 10% of them present only once. This sample comprised peripheral blood, obtained 180 days after TCRalphabeta/CD19-depleted stem cell transplant. These TCRs come from a male patient aged 2-15 years who had a stem cell transplant for chronic granulomatous disease, so the T cells may come from the graft donor.

A remark on this clonotype: A much larger clonotype is one base distant, so this may be a read error. The gene calls are TRBV15 and TRBJ2-5, with a weak D call TRBD2 (5 bases). This CDR3 spans 16 amino acids. Per germline, CDR1 LNHNV and CDR2 YYDKDF (reference sequence). Trimming cost V 7 bases and J 1 base, with 19 bases left between them. CDR3 coding DNA: TGTGCCACCAACAAAGATAGGAGGCAGAGCCAAGAGACCCAGTACTTC. It is translated as CATNKDRRQSQETQYF.

This clonotype was seen repeatedly, ten times or more. This rearrangement joins TRBV20-1 to TRBJ2-1; 15 bases are a match to TRBD2. With 5 bases clipped from V and 6 bases from J, the junction kept 11 bases outside the gene matches. This CDR3 spans 17 amino acids. Germline CDR1 is DFQATT and CDR2 is SNEGSKA (reference sequence). The CDR3 coding sequence is TGCAGTGCTCCTACGAAAAGGGGACTAGCGGGAGGCAATGAGCAGTTCTTC. This translates into CSAPTKRGLAGGNEQFF.

This clonotype appeared many times. V is TRBV5-8 and J is TRBJ2-5; a weak D match, TRBD2 (5 bases). The V and J ends lost 3 bases and 13 bases respectively, with 10 bases between them. Germline lookup yields CDR1 SGHTS and CDR2 YDEGEE. The CDR3 extends over 10 amino acids. The CDR3 protein is CASSWRPPYF. In DNA form, the CDR3 reads TGTGCCAGCAGCTGGAGGCCTCCGTACTTC.

This clonotype was found many times. V and J are TRBV20-1 and TRBJ2-1, with 7 bases fitting TRBD2. Trimming at V came to 4 bases and at J to 2 bases, leaving 5 bases not matched to a gene. Germline V lookup: CDR1 DFQATT, CDR2 SNEGSKA (reference sequence). The CDR3 covers 14 residues. The CDR3 nucleotides are TGCAGTGCTACAAGCGCGGGAGCCTACAATGAGCAGTTCTTC. Amino acid sequence: CSATSAGAYNEQFF.

This clonotype was counted ten times or more. The chain links TRBV18 to TRBJ2-4, with 12 nucleotides matching TRBD1. Per germline, CDR1 KGHSH and CDR2 LQKENI. The CDR3 spans 17 residues. V shed 2 bases and J 2 bases; nucleotides not matched to a gene: 4. This chain's CDR3 is CASSPLGQGASKNIQYF. The CDR3 region has the DNA TGTGCCAGCTCACCATTGGGACAGGGGGCGTCCAAAAACATTCAGTACTTC.

There are many counts of this clonotype. This chain connects TRBV27 to TRBJ2-2; no clear D gene. Deletions cut 5 bases from V and 0 bases from J, with 10 bases between. Germline V gene data show CDR1 as MNHEY and CDR2 as SMNVEV (reference sequence). The CDR3 contains 15 residues. As DNA, the CDR3 is TGTGCCAGCAGTCTCCGTAGGGCGAACACCGGGGAGCTGTTTTTT. As protein: CASSLRRANTGELFF.

This clonotype was found many times. The J gene is TRBJ1-1, the V gene TRBV5-1; 9 bases fit TRBD1. The V gene's germline CDR1 is SGHRS and CDR2 YFSETQ. The CDR3 length is 16 residues. Trimming cost V 2 bases and J 1 base; bases outside gene matches: 6. The CDR3 here is CASSFVGTGSNTEAFF. In DNA, the CDR3 is TGCGCCAGCAGCTTCGTAGGGACAGGGTCGAACACTGAAGCTTTCTTT.

The J gene is TRBJ2-1, the V gene TRBV25-1, with 7 bases aligning to TRBD2. Germline lookup yields CDR1 MGHDK and CDR2 SYGVNS. The CDR3 consists of 13 residues. V lost 7 bases and J lost 7; bases outside the gene matches: 7. The CDR3 is CASTREIGNEQFF. The CDR3 nucleotides read TGTGCCAGCACGCGGGAGATCGGGAATGAGCAGTTCTTC.

This clonotype was seen ten or more times. The chain combines TRBV18 with TRBJ2-1; possible D gene TRBD1, 5 bases. The CDR3 sequence is 14 residues long. Germline V gene sequence: CDR1 KGHSH, CDR2 LQKENI. The V and J ends lost 6 bases and 2 bases respectively, with 11 bases between them. The CDR3 loop is CASSNPGTYNEQFF. The CDR3 DNA is TGTGCCAGCTCCAACCCAGGGACCTACAATGAGCAGTTCTTC.

Regarding this clonotype: The germline gene is not matched at one end of the junction; a read error may be the cause. The V and J genes are TRBV4-3 and TRBJ1-1, with D maybe TRBD1 (5 bases). Germline values: CDR1 LGHNA, CDR2 YSLEER. CDR3 length equals 14 residues. The chain's CDR3 is CASRQDGRGTEAFF. CDR3 coding DNA: TGCGCCAGCCGCCAAGATGGTAGGGGCACTGAAGCTTTCTTT.

This clonotype was recorded many times. The rearrangement links TRBV2 to TRBJ2-1, with 10 bases matching TRBD2. V dropped 6 bases and J dropped 7; count of bases not matched to a gene: 15. Germline V gene data show CDR1 as SNHLY and CDR2 as FYNNEI. There are 17 residues in the CDR3. The CDR3 here is CASRENWLAGDANEQFF. In nucleotides, the CDR3 is TGTGCCAGCAGAGAAAATTGGCTAGCGGGAGATGCAAATGAGCAGTTCTTC.

This clonotype was counted ten times or more. The V gene is TRBV20-1, the J gene TRBJ1-5; maybe TRBD1 (6 bases). This CDR3 contains 14 residues. Per the germline V gene, CDR1 is DFQATT and CDR2 is SNEGSKA (reference sequence). V lost 6 bases to trimming and J lost 2 bases, with 14 bases between them. The CDR3 loop reads CSATQGTGNQPQHF. The CDR3 DNA follows: TGCAGTGCAACACAGGGAACCGGCAATCAGCCCCAGCATTTT.

This clonotype was picked up many times. The chain joins TRBV5-1 to TRBJ1-1; D is ambiguous. The germline gives CDR1 SGHRS, CDR2 YFSETQ. There are 15 residues in the CDR3. V lost 4 bases, J lost 2 bases, and 15 bases lay in between. CDR3 sequence reads: CASSPEGGRNTEAFF. In DNA, the CDR3 is TGCGCCAGCAGCCCCGAAGGTGGTCGAAACACTGAAGCTTTCTTT.

The sample holds many counts of this clonotype. The chain employs TRBV7-8 and TRBJ2-1; 8 nucleotides line up with TRBD2. This CDR3 is built from 16 residues. Looked up from germline, CDR1 is SGHVS and CDR2 is FQNEAQ. J gave up 2 bases and V 1 base, and 4 bases lay outside the gene matches. This CDR3 is CASSLVGGVTYNEQFF. CDR3 sequence (DNA): TGTGCCAGCAGCTTAGTCGGGGGGGTTACCTACAATGAGCAGTTCTTC.

This clonotype was observed at least ten times. One end of the junction is discordant with germline, which a read error may explain. The genes are TRBV7-7 and TRBJ2-2, with D perhaps matching TRBD1 (6 bases). The CDR3 spans 19 residues. Per the germline V gene, CDR1 is SSHAT and CDR2 is FNYEAQ (reference sequence). CDR3 protein: CASSLHDGRQGINTGELFF. The CDR3 bases are TGTGCTAGCAGCTTACATGATGGCCGGCAGGGGATTAACACCGGGGAGCTGTTTTTT.

In its sample, this clonotype was seen many times. V is TRBV24-1 and J is TRBJ2-2; 11 positions match TRBD1. CDR3 length equals 17 residues. Germline V gene lookup returns CDR1 KGHDR and CDR2 SFDVKD. The V and J ends lost 3 bases and 4 bases, in that order; junction bases with no gene match: 6. This chain's CDR3 is CATSDTRTGGITGELFF. In DNA form, the CDR3 reads TGTGCCACCAGTGATACCCGGACAGGGGGCATCACCGGGGAGCTGTTTTTT.

This clonotype was recorded at least ten times. The chain has TRBV6-1 and TRBJ2-2; 9 positions match TRBD2. The CDR3 extends over 17 amino acids. J lost 1 base, V lost 8 bases, and 11 bases had no gene match. Germline CDR1 and CDR2: MNHNS and SASEGT. CDR3 coding DNA: TGTGCCAGCGGGGAATTAGCGGGAGTGGGGAACACCGGGGAGCTGTTTTTT. It translates to CASGELAGVGNTGELFF.

This clonotype was counted at least ten times. The J gene is TRBJ2-2, the V gene TRBV7-3; D might be TRBD2 (6 bases). The length of the CDR3 is 12 residues. Trimming took 10 bases from V and 8 from J, leaving 14 bases between them. The germline gives CDR1 SGHTA, CDR2 FQGTGA. Here the CDR3 DNA reads TGTGCCACCATCGGGGGTCCGGGGGAGCTGTTTTTT. As protein: CATIGGPGELFF. The variable domain in full, completed from reference TRBV7-3 and TRBJ2-2, reads GAGVSQTPSNKVTEKGKYVELRCDPISGHTALYWYRQSLGQGPEFLIYFQGTGAADDSGLPNDRFFAVRPEGSVSTLKIQRTERGDSAVYLCATIGGPGELFFGEGSRLTVL.

This clonotype came up many times. J is TRBJ1-1 and V is TRBV4-3; possible D gene TRBD1, 6 bases. CDR3 size: 14 residues. The germline V gene encodes CDR1 LGHNA and CDR2 YSLEER. Trimming cost V 4 bases and J 3 bases, with 12 bases left between them. CDR3 in DNA: TGCGCCAGCAGCCTTTACGGGGGCGACACTGAAGCTTTCTTT. Protein sequence: CASSLYGGDTEAFF.

This clonotype was detected many times. The V call is TRBV7-8, the J call TRBJ2-5; 8 bases agree with TRBD1. CDR1 is SGHVS and CDR2 is FQNEAQ in the germline V gene. The CDR3 has 15 residues. V lost 1 base, J lost 5 bases, and 6 bases stayed unmatched. The CDR3 protein is CASSLGQGRLETQYF. CDR3 nucleotides: TGTGCCAGCAGCTTAGGACAGGGGAGGTTGGAGACCCAGTACTTC.

This clonotype has a count of ten or more. This sequence joins TRBV12-3 or TRBV12-4 and TRBJ1-5; possibly TRBD1 for D (6 bases). The CDR3 spans 15 residues. V shed 6 bases and J shed 0 bases, with 12 bases lying between them. CDR3 in amino acids: CASRPLGGSNQPQHF. In nucleotides, the CDR3 is TGTGCCAGCAGACCCCTAGGGGGTAGCAATCAGCCCCAGCATTTT.

There are many counts of this clonotype. V gene TRBV5-1 combines with J gene TRBJ1-2; 11 bases align to TRBD1. The CDR3 runs 14 residues. V shed 4 bases, J shed 2 bases, and the junction held 1 base outside the gene matches. Germline V gene sequence: CDR1 SGHRS, CDR2 YFSETQ. The CDR3 here is CASSRDRGNYGYTF. The CDR3, as DNA: TGCGCCAGCAGCCGGGACAGGGGGAACTATGGCTACACCTTC.